This T cell receptor (beta chain) was documented in a study of blood T cell repertoires in COVID-19. Across the study: Sample material is recorded as cDNA or gDNA derived from T cells, B-cell-depleted T cells, or PBMCs.

Recovery among Cohort 3 donors was established by two negative PCRs, clearance, or symptom resolution. Per the germline V gene, CDR1 is SNHLY and CDR2 is FYNNEI. The CDR3 has 12 amino acids. Trimming removed 4 bases from V and 6 bases from J, with 8 bases in between. Repertoires were generated with immunoSEQ multiplex PCR, while TCRdb's copy carries only in-frame clones and drops some. Altogether about 160,000 clones are present, 84% being singletons, with the ten largest covering around 7%. The sample was PBMCs or T cells enriched from blood (not recorded which). This rearrangement joins TRBV2 to TRBJ2-3, with a possible D match to TRBD2 (5 bases). This clonotype was sampled from a man aged 50-59 years who had recovered from COVID-19. This CDR3 reads CASSGGGDTQYF. The CDR3 bases are TGTGCCAGCAGTGGCGGAGGTGATACGCAGTATTTT.